These T cell receptor beta chains were read from a single sample in a study of tumor-infiltrating lymphocytes in primary liver carcinoma. TCRdb passed the multiplex PCR reads through MiXCR, listing each CDR3 protein once. This table holds tens of thousands of distinct CDR3 sequences, 65% to 85% found once. Sequences were obtained from liver tumor tissue from sampling region 5. The source of these receptors is a man between 35 and 55 years old with primary liver carcinoma and hepatitis B virus infection. Each CDR3 is given with its conserved first and last residue. D genes are given only for firm matches. Part of the rows lack a size; the others show once, few, many or a class for expanded clones.

CDR3 protein	CDR3 DNA	D gene	V gene	J gene	clone size
CASSQNRGTDTQYF	TGCGCTAGCAGCCAAAATCGCGGCACAGATACGCAGTATTTT	.	TRBV4-3	TRBJ2-3	.
CAGSRMGGYTF	TGTGCCGGCAGCCGCATGGGAGGCTACACCTTC	.	TRBV12-3/TRBV12-4	TRBJ1-2	.
CAISLREGRTSGLSSYEQYF	TGTGCCATCAGCCTGAGGGAGGGGAGGACTAGCGGACTCAGCTCCTACGAGCAGTACTTC	TRBD2	TRBV11-2	TRBJ2-7	.
CANSLRWQDSHVDNEQFF	TGCGCCAACAGCTTGCGGTGGCAGGACAGTCACGTGGACAATGAGCAGTTCTTC	.	TRBV5-1	TRBJ2-1	.
CASREKMRIGRDELFF	TGTGCCAGCAGAGAAAAGATGAGGATAGGACGGGATGAGCTGTTCTTC	.	TRBV11-1	TRBJ2-1	.
CARSPLVLYEQHF	TGTGCCAGGAGTCCCCTAGTCCTCTACGAGCAGCACTTC	.	TRBV30	TRBJ2-7	.
CASSSRLAGVEEQFF	TGTGCCAGCAGCTCGCGACTAGCGGGAGTGGAAGAGCAGTTCTTC	TRBD2	TRBV11-2	TRBJ2-1	.
CASSLNGRGSTYTQYF	TGCGCCAGCAGCTTGAACGGCAGGGGAAGCACATATACCCAGTATTTT	.	TRBV5-1	TRBJ2-3	.
CASSLKGTSGGNEQSF	TGTGCCAGCAGCTTGAAAGGGACTAGCGGGGGGAATGAGCAGTCCTTC	TRBD2	TRBV5-5	TRBJ2-1	.
CASSHRATGAEQYF	TGTGCCAGCAGCCATAGGGCCACAGGGGCCGAACAGTACTTC	TRBD1	TRBV14	TRBJ2-7	.
CSVVALSRLAKNIQYF	TGCAGCGTTGTTGCCCTAAGCCGGCTAGCCAAAAACATTCAGTACTTC	.	TRBV29-1	TRBJ2-4	many
CASGGKRSYEQNF	TGTGCTAGCGGGGGGAAGCGATCCTACGAGCAGAACTTC	TRBD2	TRBV11-1	TRBJ2-7	.
CASSPLRTGTEAFF	TGTGCCAGCAGTCCTCTAAGGACAGGGACAGAAGCCTTCTTT	TRBD1	TRBV6-2/TRBV6-3	TRBJ1-1	.
CTISPIDGSNQPQHF	TGCACCATCAGTCCCATAGATGGGAGCAATCAGCCCCAGCATTTT	.	TRBV4-1	TRBJ1-5	.
CASSAVARWIDNEQFF	TGTGCCAGCAGTGCCGTAGCGAGATGGATAGACAATGAGCAGTTCTTC	.	TRBV14	TRBJ2-1	.
CASSPETWLNEKLFF	TGTGCCAGCAGCCCCGAGACATGGCTAAATGAAAAACTGTTTTTT	.	TRBV11-2	TRBJ1-4	.
CTSNPGLAGTDMQYF	TGTACCAGTAACCCAGGACTAGCGGGAACTGATATGCAGTATTTT	TRBD2	TRBV6-5	TRBJ2-3	.
CASSLGTMGTQYF	TGTGCCAGCAGCTTAGGGACTATGGGGACCCAGTACTTC	.	TRBV7-6	TRBJ2-5	many
CASSEADWTPEQYF	TGCGCCAGCAGCGAGGCGGACTGGACCCCCGAGCAGTACTTC	.	TRBV5-4	TRBJ2-7	.
CASRLNGGYTF	TGTGCCAGCAGATTGAATGGGGGCTACACCTTC	.	TRBV5-6	TRBJ1-2	.